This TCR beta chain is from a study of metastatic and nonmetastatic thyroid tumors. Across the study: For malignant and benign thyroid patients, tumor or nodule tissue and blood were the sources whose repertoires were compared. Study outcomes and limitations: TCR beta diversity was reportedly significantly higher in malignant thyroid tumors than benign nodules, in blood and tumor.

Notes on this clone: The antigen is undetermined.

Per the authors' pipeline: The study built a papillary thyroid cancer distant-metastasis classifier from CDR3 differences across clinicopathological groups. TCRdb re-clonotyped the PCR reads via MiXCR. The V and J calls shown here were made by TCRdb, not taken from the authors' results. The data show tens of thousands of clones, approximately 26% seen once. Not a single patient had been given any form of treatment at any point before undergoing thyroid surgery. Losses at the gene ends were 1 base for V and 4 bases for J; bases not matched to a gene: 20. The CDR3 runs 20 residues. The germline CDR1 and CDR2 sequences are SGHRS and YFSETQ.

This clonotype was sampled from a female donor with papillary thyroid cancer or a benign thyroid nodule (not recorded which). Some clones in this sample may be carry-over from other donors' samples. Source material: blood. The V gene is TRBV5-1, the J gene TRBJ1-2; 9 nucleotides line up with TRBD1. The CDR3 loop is CASSLPRWDREKYLGYGYTF. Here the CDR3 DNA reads TGCGCCAGCAGCTTGCCGAGGTGGGACAGGGAAAAATACCTGGGCTATGGCTACACCTTC.